These 2 T cell receptor beta chains share one sample of origin, sequenced in a study of response to subunit inactivated influenza vaccine. TCRdb re-called the RT-PCR reads with MiXCR, one entry per CDR3 protein. This table holds 500,000 to 550,000 distinct CDR3 sequences, approximately 20% found once. The sample was also linked to a second study, of T cells expressing NK-cell markers. That work contributes: Making the TCR beta cDNA relied on 5'RACE template switching with UMIs.

This specimen consisted of CD4+ T cells sorted from PBMCs, obtained 11 to 12 days after vaccination. These receptors were collected from a man aged 50-60 years who received an inactivated influenza vaccine.

This clonotype was seen more than once but under ten times. The genes are TRBV18 and TRBJ2-1; tentatively, D is TRBD1 (6 bases). CDR3 size: 13 residues. The V gene lost 1 base and the J gene lost 10 bases, with 11 bases spanning the gap. CDR1 and CDR2 from the germline V gene are KGHSH and LQKENI. This chain's CDR3 is CASSPREQGEQFF. CDR3 DNA: TGTGCCAGCTCACCACGGGAGCAGGGGGAGCAGTTCTTC.

Only one count was recorded for this clonotype. At one boundary the junction diverges from the germline segment, which might be a read error. The chain is built from TRBV7-2 and TRBJ2-5; 7 bases agree with TRBD2. CDR3 length: 15 amino acids. The germline gives CDR1 SGHTA, CDR2 FQGNSA. The CDR3 loop reads CASSPGHLGRETQYF. DNA for the CDR3: TGTGCCAGCAGCCCCGGACACTTAGGGCGGGAGACCCAGTACTTT.